This TCR beta chain was profiled in a study of CD8+ T cells in alopecia areata. V gave up 5 bases and J gave up 4 bases; unmatched junction bases: 10. The CDR3 sequence is 17 residues long. CDR1 is SGHAT and CDR2 is FQNNGV in the germline V gene. cDNA prepared by RNA extraction and subsequent reverse transcription served as the template for sequencing. Here immunoSEQ multiplex PCR was the method, and the copy in TCRdb shows in-frame clones only, minus some. Found here are about 13,000 clones, over 55% of them singletons; the top ten hold about a tenth. As part of sample collection, lesional scalp punch biopsies and peripheral blood were taken from alopecia areata patients.

The material sequenced was skin, taken at week 0. The V call is TRBV11-2, the J call TRBJ1-6; the match to TRBD1 covers 8 bases. This receptor was identified in a human donor with alopecia areata. CDR3 amino acids: CASSRPRDRMYNSPLHF. The CDR3, as DNA: TGTGCCAGCAGCCGACCCCGGGACAGGATGTATAATTCACCCCTCCACTTT. The entire variable domain, with the rest obtained from reference TRBV11-2 and TRBJ1-6, is as follows: EAGVAQSPRYKIIEKRQSVAFWCNPISGHATLYWYQQILGQGPKLLIQFQNNGVVDDSQLPKDRFSAERLKGVDSTLKIQPAKLEDSAVYLCASSRPRDRMYNSPLHFGNGTRLTVT.